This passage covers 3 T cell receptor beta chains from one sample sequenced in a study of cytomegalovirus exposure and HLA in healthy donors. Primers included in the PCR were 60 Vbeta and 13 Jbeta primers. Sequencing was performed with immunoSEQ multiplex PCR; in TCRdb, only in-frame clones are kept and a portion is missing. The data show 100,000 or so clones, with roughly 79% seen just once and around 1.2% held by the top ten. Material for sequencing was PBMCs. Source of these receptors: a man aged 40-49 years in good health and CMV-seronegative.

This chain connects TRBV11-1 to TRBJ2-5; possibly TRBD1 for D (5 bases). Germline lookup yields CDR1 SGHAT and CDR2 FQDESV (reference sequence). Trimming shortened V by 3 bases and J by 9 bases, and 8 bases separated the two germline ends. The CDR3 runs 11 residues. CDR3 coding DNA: TGTGCCAGCAGCTTGCAGGGTCCCCAGTACTTC. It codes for CASSLQGPQYF.

The CDR3 nucleotides are TGTGCCAGTAGTCGGGGGTCCCTCTCTGGGGCCAACGTCCTGACTTTC. Residues: CASSRGSLSGANVLTF. The V and J genes are TRBV19 and TRBJ2-6, with D possibly TRBD2 on 6 matching bases. The CDR3 totals 16 residues. Germline loops: CDR1 LNHDA, CDR2 SQIVND (reference sequence). V lost 5 bases to trimming and J lost 0 bases, with 11 bases between them.

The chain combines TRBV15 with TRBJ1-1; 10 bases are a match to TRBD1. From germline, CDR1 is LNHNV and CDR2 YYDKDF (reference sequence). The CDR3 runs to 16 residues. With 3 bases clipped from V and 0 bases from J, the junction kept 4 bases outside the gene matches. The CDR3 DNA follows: TGTGCCACCAGCAGCCGGGACAGGGGTATGAACACTGAAGCTTTCTTT. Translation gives CATSSRDRGMNTEAFF.